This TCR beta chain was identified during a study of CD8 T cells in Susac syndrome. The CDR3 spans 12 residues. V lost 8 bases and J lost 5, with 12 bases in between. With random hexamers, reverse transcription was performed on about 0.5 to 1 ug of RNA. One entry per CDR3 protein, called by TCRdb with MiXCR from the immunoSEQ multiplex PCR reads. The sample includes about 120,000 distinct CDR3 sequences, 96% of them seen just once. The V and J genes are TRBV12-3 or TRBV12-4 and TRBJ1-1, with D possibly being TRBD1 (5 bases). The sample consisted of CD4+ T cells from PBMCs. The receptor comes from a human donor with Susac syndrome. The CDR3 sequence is CASGPQGTEAFF. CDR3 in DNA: TGTGCCAGCGGCCCGCAGGGAACTGAAGCTTTCTTT.